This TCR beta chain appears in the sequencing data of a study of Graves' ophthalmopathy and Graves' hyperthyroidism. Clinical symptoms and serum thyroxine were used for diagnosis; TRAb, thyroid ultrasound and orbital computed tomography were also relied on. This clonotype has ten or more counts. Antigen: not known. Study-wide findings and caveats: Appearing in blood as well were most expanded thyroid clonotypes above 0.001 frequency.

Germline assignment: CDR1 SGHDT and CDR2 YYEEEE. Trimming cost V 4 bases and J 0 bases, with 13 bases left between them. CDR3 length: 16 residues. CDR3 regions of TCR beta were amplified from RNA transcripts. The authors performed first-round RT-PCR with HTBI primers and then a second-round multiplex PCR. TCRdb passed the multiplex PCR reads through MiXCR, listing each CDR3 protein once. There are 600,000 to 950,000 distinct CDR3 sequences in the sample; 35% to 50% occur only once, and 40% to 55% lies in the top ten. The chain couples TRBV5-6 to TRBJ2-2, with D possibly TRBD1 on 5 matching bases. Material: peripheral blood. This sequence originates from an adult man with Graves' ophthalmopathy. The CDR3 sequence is CASSRQTGSNTGELFF. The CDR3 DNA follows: TGTGCCAGCAGCAGACAAACAGGCTCGAACACCGGGGAGCTGTTTTTT.